This TCR beta chain is drawn from a study of early T cells in non-severe SARS-CoV-2 infection. Study as a whole: From unsorted whole blood, bulk RNA was sequenced, and the chains remained unpaired.

In this sample, this clonotype turned up many times. V was clipped by 8 bases and J by 6 bases; unmatched bases: 13. Germline values: CDR1 MNHEY, CDR2 SVGAGI. The CDR3 is 15 residues long. TCRdb recomputed calls from the 5' RACE reads with MiXCR, one row per CDR3 protein. Counted here are 20,000 to 25,000 distinct CDR3 sequences, about 4.4% occurring once; the ten biggest clones make up approximately 6.6%. Sample: whole blood. The chain couples TRBV6-5 to TRBJ2-3; 8 nucleotides match TRBD2. This TCR was recovered from an adult who was a healthcare worker with PCR-confirmed SARS-CoV-2 infection or an uninfected control (not recorded which). Here the CDR3 reads CASGRRAAGEDTQYF. CDR3 sequence (DNA): TGTGCCAGCGGGCGAAGGGCAGCGGGGGAGGATACGCAGTATTTT.